Listed below are T cell receptor beta chains from one sample, sequenced in a study of blood T cell repertoires in COVID-19. TCRdb's table, derived via immunoSEQ multiplex PCR, lists solely in-frame clones and lacks some. The table includes approximately 97,000 clones, 70% to 80% detected once. The sequencing input was peripheral blood. The receptors were gathered from a man aged 55 to 69 with active or convalescent COVID-19. The CDR3 runs from the conserved cysteine through the conserved F or W. A D gene is named only where the DNA matches it firmly. Clone size is given for some rows only: seen once, a few or many times, or a class if the clone is expanded.

clone_size j_call d_call v_call cdr3_nt cdr3_aa
NA TRBJ2-7 TRBD1 TRBV27 TGTGCCAGCAGTTCCGGGACAGGGGGTTTAGAGGAGCAGTACTTC CASSSGTGGLEEQYF
NA TRBJ1-5 TRBD1 TRBV10-2 TGCGCCAGCAGTCCCAGACAGGGCTACAATCAGCCCCAGCATTTT CASSPRQGYNQPQHF
NA TRBJ1-2 TRBD1 TRBV28 TGTGCCAGCAGACCCCACCTCCGGGACAGGGGGCGAAAGGTCTATGGCTACACCTTC CASRPHLRDRGRKVYGYTF
NA TRBJ2-5 NA TRBV10-1 TGCGCCAGCTGTGAGGGGGGAGGGAGGGAGACCCAGTACTTC CASCEGGGRETQYF
NA TRBJ2-1 TRBD1 TRBV28 TGTGCCAGCAGTCCCGGAGGACAGGGGAGCTCCTACAATGAGCAGTTCTTC CASSPGGQGSSYNEQFF
NA TRBJ2-5 NA TRBV11-2 TGTGCCAGCAGCTTAGACTGGGTCAGGGTCGGAGAGACCCAGTACTTC CASSLDWVRVGETQYF
few TRBJ2-7 NA TRBV4-1 TGCGCCAGCAGCCTCCTGGGGAGTCGGGGCTCCTACGAGCAGTACTTC CASSLLGSRGSYEQYF
NA TRBJ2-2 NA TRBV6-4 TGTGCCAGCAGTCCTAGCGAAGTGGGCACCGGGGAGCTGTTTTTT CASSPSEVGTGELFF
NA TRBJ2-7 TRBD2 TRBV5-1 TGCGCCAGCCGGCTAGCGGGAGGTGGTGAGCAGTACTTC CASRLAGGGEQYF
NA TRBJ1-2 TRBD1 TRBV5-1 TGCGCCAGCAGCTGGGGACAGGGTAATGGCTACACCTTC CASSWGQGNGYTF
NA TRBJ2-3 TRBD2 TRBV10-1 TGCGCCAGCAGAGCGGGAGGGACAGATACGCAGTATTTT CASRAGGTDTQYF
NA TRBJ1-2 TRBD1 TRBV3-1/TRBV3-2 TGTGCCAGCAGCCCCGGGACAGCCTATGGCTACACCTTC CASSPGTAYGYTF
NA TRBJ2-1 NA TRBV7-9 TGTGCCAGCAGCTTATTCGCTCGACAGTACAATGAGCAGTTCTTC CASSLFARQYNEQFF
NA TRBJ1-1 TRBD1 TRBV7-9 TGTGCCAGCAGCGCAAGGCGACAGGGTGAAACTGAAGCTTTCTTT CASSARRQGETEAFF
NA TRBJ2-7 NA TRBV2 TGTGCCGCGACAGCCGCAGGGTACGAGCAGTACTTC CAATAAGYEQYF
NA TRBJ2-7 TRBD2 TRBV27 TGTGCCAGCAGCCACGGACTAGCGGGAGGTTACGAGCAGTACTTC CASSHGLAGGYEQYF
NA TRBJ1-5 NA TRBV18 TGTGCCAGCTCACGAGGGGGATCCTATAGCAATCAGCCCCAGCATTTT CASSRGGSYSNQPQHF
many TRBJ1-2 TRBD1 TRBV6-2/TRBV6-3 TGTGCCAGCAGCCCACAGGGGAGCGGCTATGGCTACACCTTC CASSPQGSGYGYTF
NA TRBJ1-3 NA TRBV9 TGTGCCAGCAGCGTAGGACAGCGCTCTGGAAACACCATATATTTT CASSVGQRSGNTIYF
NA TRBJ1-1 NA TRBV6-5 TGTGCCAGCAGCCCCAGAGGGAACACTGAAGCTTTCTTT CASSPRGNTEAFF
NA TRBJ1-1 TRBD1 TRBV12-5 TGTGCTAGTGCCCAGAAAACAGGGGGCTACACTGAAGCTTTCTTT CASAQKTGGYTEAFF
few TRBJ2-3 TRBD2 TRBV20-1 TGCAGTGCTAGTTCCCGGGAGGGAGGCACAGATACGCAGTATTTT CSASSREGGTDTQYF
NA TRBJ1-2 TRBD1 TRBV20-1 TGCAGTGCTAGTGGACAGGAAGGTAACTATGGCTACACCTTC CSASGQEGNYGYTF
NA TRBJ1-1 TRBD1 TRBV5-5 TGTGCCAGCAGTTACAGACAGGGGCTTCTTAATGGGACTGAAGCTTTCTTT CASSYRQGLLNGTEAFF
NA TRBJ2-1 TRBD1 TRBV5-4 TGTGCCAGCAGCAATAGACGACAGGGGTTAGGCAATGAGCAGTTCTTC CASSNRRQGLGNEQFF
NA TRBJ1-2 NA TRBV19 TGTGCCAGTAGTATAGCGGCGGGGTCGGGGGACTATGGCTACACCTTC CASSIAAGSGDYGYTF
NA TRBJ2-3 NA TRBV6-5 TGTGCCAGCAGAATTTCTTGGACAGCAAGAGATACGCAGTATTTT CASRISWTARDTQYF
NA TRBJ1-2 NA TRBV5-4 TGTGCCAGCAGCCCAGACAGCACCTATGGCTACACCTTC CASSPDSTYGYTF
NA TRBJ2-1 TRBD2 TRBV5-1 TGCGCCAGCAGCTTTTTGCTTACAGCGGGATTGGGCAATGAGCAGTTCTTC CASSFLLTAGLGNEQFF
NA TRBJ2-3 TRBD2 TRBV5-6 TGTGCCAGCAGCCTTATAGCGGGAGAGGCAGATACGCAGTATTTT CASSLIAGEADTQYF
NA TRBJ2-7 NA TRBV10-3 TGTGCCATCACACGGGGGGGACAGGGATCCTACGAGCAGTACTTC CAITRGGQGSYEQYF
NA TRBJ2-3 TRBD1 TRBV6-1 TGTGCCAGCAGTGAATCGACAGGGCTCATGTATACGCAGTATTTT CASSESTGLMYTQYF
NA TRBJ2-1 TRBD2 TRBV7-9 TGTGCCAGCAGCCCGGGGGGTATGTATGAGCAGTTCTTC CASSPGGMYEQFF
NA TRBJ1-1 TRBD1 TRBV7-6 TGTGCCAGCAGCTTAGTACCACGAATCGGACAGGGTCCGGCCACTGAAGCTTTCTTT CASSLVPRIGQGPATEAFF
NA TRBJ2-3 NA TRBV9 TGTGCCAGCAGCGTAGCGGGAGCCTTCAGCACAGATACGCAGTATTTT CASSVAGAFSTDTQYF
NA TRBJ1-5 TRBD1 TRBV28 TGTGCCAGCAGTTTTGGGGACAGGGGACGCAATCAGCCCCAGCATTTT CASSFGDRGRNQPQHF
NA TRBJ2-1 NA TRBV4-1 TGCGCCAGCAGCCAAAGTCCGTCGAGCTCCTACAATGAGCAGTTCTTC CASSQSPSSSYNEQFF
NA TRBJ1-2 NA TRBV19 TGTGCCAGTAACCCGGACACTATTTCCTATGGCTACACCTTC CASNPDTISYGYTF
NA TRBJ1-5 NA TRBV28 TGTGCCAGCAGTTTTGGGGGCCCCAGCAATCAGCCCCAGCATTTT CASSFGGPSNQPQHF
NA TRBJ2-5 NA TRBV5-6 TGTGCCAGCAGCTGGGGGCTCGGGCAGGGTAGAGAGACCCAGTACTTC CASSWGLGQGRETQYF
NA TRBJ1-1 NA TRBV2 TGTGCCAGCAGGGCCGGGATGGGGAACACTGAAGCTTTCTTT CASRAGMGNTEAFF